The T cell receptor (beta chain) under discussion was sequenced for a study of tumor-infiltrating lymphocytes in localized non-small cell lung cancer. Study-level background: Some samples were collected after neoadjuvant chemotherapy; smokers, never-smokers and several histologies were included. Study results and limitations: Only some patients had TCR sequencing, depending on available tissue. Technical variation could not be separated from intratumor heterogeneity here.

Profiled with immunoSEQ multiplex PCR; TCRdb holds only in-frame clones, not every one. This table holds tens of thousands of clones, just under 75% found once. As concerns this clone: Its antigen is unknown.

V shed 5 bases and J 7 bases; nucleotides not matched to a gene: 9. CDR1 is SGHVS and CDR2 is FQNEAQ in the germline V gene. This CDR3 spans 15 amino acids. The receptor was derived from a human donor with non-small cell lung cancer. Sequenced sample: lung tumor tissue. The chain couples TRBV7-8 to TRBJ2-3; 10 bases align to TRBD2. CDR3 DNA sequence: TGTGCCAGCAGCCGGGGTAGCGGGGGGACATATACGCAGTATTTT. It translates to CASSRGSGGTYTQYF.